The 15 T cell receptor beta chains given below trace back to one sample, sequenced in a study of shared clonotypes between healthy human individuals (dated by TCRdb to between 2020 and 2021). Library preparation used the immunoSEQ multiplex PCR assay. The table comes from immuneACCESS by way of TCRdb, which keeps in-frame sequences with V and J called. Part of the clones is missing from these tables; in studies checked, under half for an unresolved V gene and the rest for unknown reasons. Recorded for this sample are approximately 650,000 clones; less than 97% of them occurred a single time. The ten largest clones take up roughly 0.1% of the sample. CD8 naive samples were obtained by positive selection for CCR7 among CD45RO-negative cells, yielding a CD45RA+CCR7+ population from which TemRA cells were excluded. The sequenced material came from naive CD8+ T cells sorted from blood. The cell subset or site label for this specimen denotes: CD45RA+CCR7+. These receptors originate from a woman aged 25 to 39 in good health.

This clone was observed a single time. CDR3 sequence reads: CASSIDRERYEQYF. The CDR3 nucleotides read TGTGCCAGCAGTATCGACAGGGAAAGGTACGAGCAGTACTTC. The chain couples TRBV27 to TRBJ2-7; TRBD1 matches 7 bases. The CDR3 contains 14 residues. Germline V gene sequence: CDR1 MNHEY, CDR2 SMNVEV (reference sequence). Losses at the gene ends were 5 bases for V and 4 bases for J; bases not matched to a gene: 8.

The chain links TRBV27 to TRBJ1-2, with TRBD1 as a possible D gene (6 bases). This CDR3 has 14 residues. CDR1 is MNHEY, CDR2 SMNVEV, per germline (reference sequence). V gave up 6 bases and J gave up 3 bases, with 14 bases separating them. The chain's CDR3 is CASRDWAGDYGYTF. CDR3 sequence (DNA): TGTGCCAGCAGGGATTGGGCAGGGGACTATGGCTACACCTTC.

The V and J genes are TRBV7-8 and TRBJ2-7; tentative D call: TRBD1 (6 bases). V lost 3 bases to trimming and J lost 6 bases, with 12 bases between them. From germline, CDR1 is SGHVS and CDR2 FQNEAQ. The CDR3 contains 13 residues. CDR3 protein: CASSFHREPEQYF. The CDR3 DNA follows: TGTGCCAGCAGCTTCCACAGGGAACCCGAGCAGTACTTC.

CDR3 in amino acids: CAWSATPGPKNIQYF. The CDR3 DNA sequence: TGTGCCTGGAGTGCAACCCCGGGACCTAAGAACATTCAGTACTTC. The rearrangement links TRBV30 to TRBJ2-4; the D call may be TRBD1 or TRBD2 (5 bases each). The CDR3 length is 15 residues. V was clipped by 1 base and J by 7 bases, with 17 bases between them. In germline, CDR1 is GTSNPN, CDR2 SVGIG (reference sequence).

V usage is TRBV28 and J usage is TRBJ2-3; D may be TRBD2 (6 bases). In germline, CDR1 is MDHEN, CDR2 SYDVKM. The CDR3 covers 18 residues. The ends were cut back, 3 bases at V and 1 base at J, with 20 bases in the middle. CDR3 in DNA: TGTGCCAGCAGTTTCCACCCCCGGAGTGGGGAGGGCACAGATACGCAGTATTTT. It specifies CASSFHPRSGEGTDTQYF.

This clone was found once. The rearrangement links TRBV29-1 to TRBJ2-1; TRBD2 matches 13 bases. The CDR3 consists of 15 residues. The V gene end was trimmed by 2 bases and the J gene end by 7 bases; junction bases not matched to a gene: 5. Germline lookup yields CDR1 SQVTM and CDR2 ANQGSEA. This chain's CDR3 is CSVEFRTSGSNEQFF. The CDR3 nucleotides are TGCAGCGTTGAATTCAGGACTAGCGGGAGTAATGAGCAGTTCTTC.

J is TRBJ2-2 and V is TRBV19; 7 nucleotides match TRBD1. The V gene's germline CDR1 is LNHDA and CDR2 SQIVND (reference sequence). This CDR3 contains 14 residues. Unmatched junction bases numbered 7, after V lost 6 bases and J lost 6 bases. CDR3 nucleotide sequence: TGTGCCAGTAGCATCAGGGGGATCGCCGGGGAGCTGTTTTTT. Encoded protein: CASSIRGIAGELFF. The full variable domain, rest sourced from reference TRBV19 and TRBJ2-2, is DGGITQSPKYLFRKEGQNVTLSCEQNLNHDAMYWYRQDPGQGLRLIYYSQIVNDFQKGDIAEGYSVSREKKESFPLTVTSAQKNPTAFYLCASSIRGIAGELFFGEGSRLTVL.

In nucleotides, the CDR3 is TGTGCCAGTAGTATTTTGAGACTAGCGAACGATGAGCAGTTCTTC. The encoded protein is CASSILRLANDEQFF. V usage is TRBV19 and J usage is TRBJ2-1; 8 positions match TRBD2. The CDR3 sequence is 15 residues long. V lost 3 bases to trimming and J lost 8 bases; unmatched junction nucleotides: 9. Germline V gives CDR1 LNHDA, CDR2 SQIVND (reference sequence). The full variable domain, rest sourced from reference TRBV19 and TRBJ2-1, is DGGITQSPKYLFRKEGQNVTLSCEQNLNHDAMYWYRQDPGQGLRLIYYSQIVNDFQKGDIAEGYSVSREKKESFPLTVTSAQKNPTAFYLCASSILRLANDEQFFGPGTRLTVL.

The chain employs TRBV19 and TRBJ1-1; no clear D gene. This CDR3 contains 13 residues. CDR1 and CDR2 (germline): LNHDA, SQIVND (reference sequence). Trimming shortened V by 5 bases and J by 0 bases, and 7 bases separated the two germline ends. The CDR3 sequence: CASSEAMNTEAFF. CDR3 nucleotides: TGTGCCAGTAGTGAGGCTATGAACACTGAAGCTTTCTTT.

The chain employs TRBV6-1 and TRBJ2-2; D may correspond to TRBD1 or TRBD2 (6 bases each). With 5 bases removed from V and 4 bases from J, the gap between germline ends came to 11 bases. Looked up from germline, CDR1 is MNHNS and CDR2 is SASEGT. This CDR3 is 14 amino acids long. The CDR3 nucleotides read TGTGCCAGCAGTTTTACGGGGGCCACCGGGGAGCTGTTTTTT. It encodes CASSFTGATGELFF.

The CDR3 sequence is CASSLYRDEGYTF. In DNA, the CDR3 is TGTGCCAGCAGCCTGTACAGGGATGAGGGCTACACCTTC. The chain couples TRBV7-2 to TRBJ1-2; weak D call: TRBD1 (6 bases). There are 13 residues in the CDR3. Germline-derived CDR1 and CDR2 are SGHTA and FQGNSA. The ends were cut back, 5 bases at V and 8 bases at J, with 15 bases in the middle.

This sequence joins TRBV7-9 and TRBJ2-7; no reliable D call. Germline CDR1 is SEHNR and CDR2 is FQNEAQ (reference sequence). The length of the CDR3 is 12 residues. The ends were cut back, 5 bases at V and 3 bases at J, with 8 bases in the middle. CDR3 residues: CASSTSGYEQYF. The CDR3 nucleotides are TGTGCCAGCAGCACCTCGGGCTACGAGCAGTACTTC.

This chain joins TRBV10-3 and TRBJ1-5, with 8 bases fitting TRBD1. This CDR3 has 15 amino acids. V shed 2 bases, J shed 3 bases, and the junction held 3 bases outside the gene matches. CDR1 and CDR2 (germline): ENHRY, SYGVKD. The CDR3 DNA is TGTGCCATCAGTGAGAAGGGACAGGACAATCAGCCCCAGCATTTT. Protein product: CAISEKGQDNQPQHF.

The J gene is TRBJ1-5, the V gene TRBV7-9; the match to TRBD1 covers 7 bases. The germline V gene encodes CDR1 SEHNR and CDR2 FQNEAQ (reference sequence). The CDR3 covers 14 residues. J gave up 4 bases and V 5 bases, and 5 bases lay outside the gene matches. CDR3 protein: CASSVGGWNQPQHF. CDR3 coding DNA: TGTGCCAGCAGCGTAGGGGGCTGGAATCAGCCCCAGCATTTT.

The chain carries TRBV28 and TRBJ1-1; D uncertain. The length of the CDR3 is 15 residues. Germline CDR1 and CDR2: MDHEN and SYDVKM. With 0 bases removed from V and 3 bases from J, the gap between germline ends came to 11 bases. DNA of the CDR3: TGTGCCAGCAGTTTATGGGGAAGGGCCGACACTGAAGCTTTCTTT. Protein: CASSLWGRADTEAFF.